The 17 T cell receptor beta chains given below trace back to one sample, sequenced in a study of CD8+ T cells in alopecia areata. Once RNA had been extracted, it was reverse transcribed into cDNA to act as the sequencing template. Some clones are missing from TCRdb's copy, which holds only in-frame ones; the method was immunoSEQ multiplex PCR. The sample carries some 220,000 clones, 50% to 70% recorded once. Indicated treatment: oral pan-JAK inhibitor, 5-10 mg twice daily. The sequenced sample was CD4+ T cells sorted from blood, obtained at week 4, from a patient treated with tofacitinib. The receptor source for this set is a human donor with alopecia areata.

This clone occurred a few times. The chain combines TRBV7-3 with TRBJ2-2, with 12 bases matching TRBD1. Germline CDR1 and CDR2: SGHTA and FQGTGA. V shed 4 bases and J 4 bases; nucleotides not matched to a gene: 7. The CDR3 sequence is 17 residues long. For the CDR3, the DNA is TGTGCCAGCAGCTCACGGGGGACAGGGGGCCCCACCGGGGAGCTGTTTTTT. Encoded protein: CASSSRGTGGPTGELFF.

This clone occurred a few times. The rearrangement links TRBV19 to TRBJ1-5; a weak D match, TRBD1 (6 bases). V was clipped by 5 bases and J by 7 bases, with 15 bases between them. The CDR3 runs 14 residues. CDR1 LNHDA and CDR2 SQIVND come from the germline V gene (reference sequence). This chain's CDR3 is CASSVAQGNQPQHF. The CDR3 DNA follows: TGTGCCAGTAGTGTCGCTCAGGGGAACCAGCCCCAGCATTTT.

This chain connects TRBV9 to TRBJ2-7; D is possibly TRBD1 (6 bases). This CDR3 is 14 amino acids long. V was trimmed by 0 bases and J by 2 bases, leaving 9 bases between them. Germline loops: CDR1 SGDLS, CDR2 YYNGEE. This CDR3 is CASSVGNRAYEQYF. The CDR3, as DNA: TGTGCCAGCAGCGTAGGGAACAGGGCCTACGAGCAGTACTTC.

V and J are TRBV5-6 and TRBJ1-5; D is possibly TRBD1 (5 bases). Germline CDR1 reads SGHDT; CDR2 reads YYEEEE. The CDR3 spans 15 residues. The germline V and J ends were trimmed by 4 bases and 4 bases, with 15 bases remaining between them. CDR3 bases: TGTGCCAGCAGCCCGGGGACGGGCCAGAATCAGCCCCAGCATTTT. It yields the protein CASSPGTGQNQPQHF. Drawing the rest from reference TRBV5-6 and TRBJ1-5, the complete variable domain is DAGVTQSPTHLIKTRGQQVTLRCSPKSGHDTVSWYQQALGQGPQFIFQYYEEEERQRGNFPDRFSGHQFPNYSSELNVNALLLGDSALYLCASSPGTGQNQPQHFGDGTRLSIL.

This rearrangement joins TRBV2 to TRBJ2-1; 8 nucleotides line up with TRBD1. CDR3 length equals 12 residues. Germline CDR1 reads SNHLY; CDR2 reads FYNNEI. V shed 6 bases, J shed 6 bases, and the junction held 1 base outside the gene matches. The CDR3 here is CASRGQVNEQFF. The CDR3 coding sequence is TGTGCCAGCAGGGGACAGGTCAATGAGCAGTTCTTC.

The chain is built from TRBV5-1 and TRBJ2-1, with D possibly being TRBD1 or TRBD2 (5 bases each). Germline lookup yields CDR1 SGHRS and CDR2 YFSETQ. CDR3 length equals 13 residues. The V end lost 4 bases, the J end lost 5 bases, and 10 bases lay between the germline ends. CDR3 protein: CASSGGPNNEQFF. In nucleotides, the CDR3 is TGCGCCAGCAGCGGGGGACCGAACAATGAGCAGTTCTTC.

This chain links TRBV4-3 with TRBJ2-7, with 8 bases that match TRBD1. Germline CDR1 LGHNA, CDR2 YSLEER. V was clipped by 3 bases and J by 4 bases; unmatched bases: 5. This CDR3 region has 14 residues. CDR3 coding DNA: TGCGCCAGCAGCCATTCGACAGGGGTGTACGAGCAGTACTTC. Translation gives CASSHSTGVYEQYF.

Only a few counts were recorded for this clone. CDR3: CASSAGGVNGEKLFF. Here the CDR3 DNA reads TGCGCCAGCAGCGCAGGAGGGGTCAATGGTGAAAAACTGTTTTTT. The chain carries TRBV5-1 and TRBJ1-4; possible D gene TRBD1, 5 bases. V lost 4 bases to trimming and J lost 7 bases, with 17 bases between them. The CDR3 extends over 15 amino acids. Germline assignment: CDR1 SGHRS and CDR2 YFSETQ.

The chain links TRBV5-6 to TRBJ1-4, with D possibly TRBD1 on 5 matching bases. CDR1 is SGHDT, CDR2 YYEEEE, per germline. The CDR3 spans 14 residues. Deletions cut 2 bases from V and 1 base from J, with 6 bases between. Written as DNA, the CDR3 is TGTGCCAGCAGCTTCGGACAAACTAATGAAAAACTGTTTTTT. Translation: CASSFGQTNEKLFF.

This clone was recorded a few times. V usage is TRBV29-1 and J usage is TRBJ2-7; TRBD1 matches 7 bases. Germline lookup yields CDR1 SQVTM and CDR2 ANQGSEA. Trimming at V came to 6 bases and at J to 3 bases, leaving 5 bases not matched to a gene. The CDR3 covers 12 residues. The CDR3 sequence is CSVRPGGYEQYF. CDR3 DNA: TGCAGCGTGCGTCCAGGGGGCTACGAGCAGTACTTC.

The J gene is TRBJ1-6, the V gene TRBV27; 7 nucleotides line up with TRBD1. V was clipped by 8 bases and J by 7 bases; unmatched bases: 5. The CDR3 length is 13 residues. CDR1 and CDR2 (germline): MNHEY, SMNVEV (reference sequence). The CDR3 reads CASGRGLNSPLHF. In DNA, the CDR3 is TGTGCCAGCGGCAGGGGGTTAAATTCACCCCTCCACTTT.

This clone appeared a few times. The chain carries TRBV27 and TRBJ2-7, with D perhaps being TRBD1 or TRBD2 (5 bases each). The CDR3 consists of 15 residues. CDR1 and CDR2 from the germline V gene are MNHEY and SMNVEV (reference sequence). V was trimmed by 3 bases and J by 3 bases, leaving 15 bases between them. This CDR3 reads CASSFLPGPDYEQYF. The DNA for the CDR3 is TGTGCCAGCAGTTTCTTACCGGGACCGGACTACGAGCAGTACTTC.

The chain is built from TRBV7-2 and TRBJ1-5, with D hard to call. Looked up from germline, CDR1 is SGHTA and CDR2 is FQGNSA. The V end was cut by 1 base, the J end by 8 bases, with 12 bases between. This CDR3 contains 14 residues. CDR3 region: CASSLVHGREPQHF. The CDR3, as DNA: TGTGCCAGCAGCTTAGTACATGGACGTGAGCCCCAGCATTTT. Looking up the rest from reference TRBV7-2 and TRBJ1-5 gives the full variable domain: GAGVSQSPSNKVTEKGKDVELRCDPISGHTALYWYRQSLGQGLEFLIYFQGNSAPDKSGLPSDRFSAERTGGSVSTLTIQRTQQEDSAVYLCASSLVHGREPQHFGDGTRLSIL.

There are a few counts of this clone. The chain joins TRBV4-3 to TRBJ1-1, with unresolved D. The CDR3 is made up of 15 amino acids. V dropped 0 bases and J dropped 0 bases, with 8 bases sitting between them. Germline loops: CDR1 LGHNA, CDR2 YSLEER. The CDR3 bases are TGCGCCAGCAGCCAAGAGATTAACATGAACACTGAAGCTTTCTTT. Its protein product is CASSQEINMNTEAFF.

The chain employs TRBV29-1 and TRBJ2-3; D is possibly TRBD1 or TRBD2 (5 bases each). Germline V gives CDR1 SQVTM, CDR2 ANQGSEA. The CDR3 totals 14 residues. Trimming removed 3 bases at V and 4 bases at J, with 14 bases between. The CDR3 loop is CSVDLGVYPDTQYF. The CDR3 DNA follows: TGCAGCGTTGATTTGGGGGTTTACCCAGATACGCAGTATTTT.

The rearrangement links TRBV7-2 to TRBJ1-5; TRBD1 agrees at 7 bases. V dropped 1 base and J dropped 3; count of bases not matched to a gene: 3. Germline V lookup: CDR1 SGHTA, CDR2 FQGNSA. This CDR3 contains 15 residues. The CDR3 nucleotides read TGTGCCAGCAGCTTAGGTACAGGGGACAATCAGCCCCAGCATTTT. Its protein is CASSLGTGDNQPQHF.

V usage is TRBV13 and J usage is TRBJ2-5; D is ambiguous. V was clipped by 0 bases and J by 0 bases, with 8 bases between them. Germline CDR1 is PRHDT and CDR2 is FYEKMQ (reference sequence). The CDR3 totals 15 residues. The CDR3 loop reads CASSLGLGNQETQYF. In nucleotides, the CDR3 is TGTGCCAGCAGCTTAGGCCTGGGGAACCAAGAGACCCAGTACTTC. The entire variable domain, with the rest obtained from reference TRBV13 and TRBJ2-5, is as follows: AAGVIQSPRHLIKEKRETATLKCYPIPRHDTVYWYQQGPGQDPQFLISFYEKMQSDKGSIPDRFSAQQFSDYHSELNMSSLELGDSALYFCASSLGLGNQETQYFGPGTRLLVL.